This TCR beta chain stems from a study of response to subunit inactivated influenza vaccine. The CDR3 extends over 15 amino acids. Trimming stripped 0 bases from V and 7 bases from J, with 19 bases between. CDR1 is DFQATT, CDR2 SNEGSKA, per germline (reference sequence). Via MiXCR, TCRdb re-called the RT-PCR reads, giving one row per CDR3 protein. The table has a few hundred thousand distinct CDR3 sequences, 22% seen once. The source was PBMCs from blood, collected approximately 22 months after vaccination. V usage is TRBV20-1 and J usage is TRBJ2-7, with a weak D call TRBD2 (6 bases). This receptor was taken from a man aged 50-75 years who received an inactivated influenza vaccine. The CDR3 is CSARDHAGSEWEQYF. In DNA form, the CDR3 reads TGCAGTGCTAGAGATCACGCGGGGTCGGAGTGGGAGCAGTACTTC.